A few counts support the clone carrying this TCR beta chain. Antigen specificity is unknown. CD8 memory was a combination that joined CD45RO+ cells with CCR7-negative CD45RA+ TemRA cells. This specimen comes from a study of shared clonotypes between healthy human individuals. Methods used by the authors: ImmunoSEQ supplied junction-only sequences lacking quality scores, so filtering was different. The method was immunoSEQ multiplex PCR; TCRdb's version includes in-frame clones alone and lacks a portion of them. V, J and clone size derive from that table, while D and trimming were established from the DNA sequence. Altogether under 120,000 clones are present, less than 75% being singletons, with the ten largest covering around 26%. Study-wide results and limits: Depth was large, yet rarefaction showed that sorted-subset sequencing was incomplete. Blood alone was sampled, and tissue repertoires likely differ.

V shed 2 bases and J shed 2 bases, with 13 bases lying between them. The CDR3 has 15 amino acids. CDR1 is SGHVS, CDR2 FQNEAQ, per germline. The receptor was derived from a woman aged 25 to 39 in good health. Specimen: memory CD8+ T cells sorted from blood. Subset noted: CD45RO+ cells pooled with CCR7-negative TemRA cells. The chain couples TRBV7-8 to TRBJ2-7, with D tentatively TRBD1 (6 bases). DNA of the CDR3: TGTGCCAGCAGCTTATATCAGGGGATGGCCTACGAGCAGTACTTC. Amino acid sequence: CASSLYQGMAYEQYF.